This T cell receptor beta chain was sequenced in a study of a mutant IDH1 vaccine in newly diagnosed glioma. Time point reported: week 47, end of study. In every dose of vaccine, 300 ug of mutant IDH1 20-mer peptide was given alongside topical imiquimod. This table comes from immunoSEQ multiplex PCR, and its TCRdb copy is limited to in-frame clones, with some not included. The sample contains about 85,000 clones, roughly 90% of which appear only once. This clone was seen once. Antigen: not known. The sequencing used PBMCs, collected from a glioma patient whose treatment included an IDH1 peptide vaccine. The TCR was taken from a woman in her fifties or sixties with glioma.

The CDR3 is CASSHGTQVYSYNEQFF. The CDR3, as DNA: TGCGCCAGCAGCCACGGGACCCAGGTTTATTCCTACAATGAGCAGTTCTTC. The chain employs TRBV4-1 and TRBJ2-1; D is possibly TRBD1 or TRBD2 (5 bases each). The CDR3 covers 17 residues. Germline V gene sequence: CDR1 MGHRA, CDR2 YSYEKL. Trimming removed 3 bases from V and 1 base from J, with 16 bases in between.